The rows below give T cell receptor beta chains drawn from one sample of a study of cytomegalovirus exposure and HLA in healthy donors. Repertoires were generated with immunoSEQ multiplex PCR, while TCRdb's copy carries only in-frame clones and drops some. This sample has 200,000 or so clones, with 80% to 90% found just once. Sequencing used PBMCs. These receptor sequences come from a woman in her 30s in good health and CMV-seropositive. CDR3s include the opening cysteine and the closing phenylalanine or tryptophan. D genes are given only for firm matches. Part of the rows lack a size; the others show once, few, many or a class for expanded clones.

D gene	clone size	V gene	J gene	CDR3 protein	CDR3 DNA
TRBD1	NA	TRBV27	TRBJ2-1	CATQYATGYDEQFF	TGTGCCACCCAATACGCGACAGGGTACGATGAGCAGTTCTTC
NA	NA	TRBV5-4	TRBJ2-7	CASSRTETYEQYF	TGTGCCAGCAGCCGGACAGAAACCTACGAGCAGTACTTC
NA	NA	TRBV14	TRBJ2-2	CASSLRSVLAGELFF	TGTGCCAGCAGCTTACGATCCGTTCTAGCGGGGGAGCTGTTTTTT
NA	NA	TRBV11-1	TRBJ2-7	CASSADRPYEQYF	TGTGCCAGCAGCGCCGACAGACCCTACGAGCAGTACTTC
NA	NA	TRBV7-6	TRBJ2-1	CASSPGVRVNEQFF	TGTGCCAGCAGCCCGGGGGTCCGAGTGAATGAGCAGTTCTTC
NA	NA	TRBV18	TRBJ2-1	CASSPARLDNEQFF	TGTGCCAGCTCACCTGCTAGACTCGACAATGAGCAGTTCTTC
NA	NA	TRBV4-1	TRBJ2-7	CASSRYAPSYEQYF	TGCGCCAGCAGCCGGTACGCGCCGTCCTACGAGCAGTACTTC
NA	NA	TRBV4-1	TRBJ2-5	CASSQGIFTGGETQYF	TGCGCCAGCAGCCAAGGCATTTTTACCGGAGGGGAGACCCAGTACTTC
TRBD2	NA	TRBV7-2	TRBJ2-5	CASSVGGGETQYF	TGTGCCAGCAGCGTCGGGGGGGGAGAGACCCAGTACTTC
NA	NA	TRBV10-1	TRBJ2-7	CAGCVTGYPAYEQYF	TGCGCCGGCTGCGTCACAGGTTACCCTGCCTACGAGCAGTACTTC
NA	NA	TRBV5-1	TRBJ2-5	CASRMRQETQYF	TGCGCCAGCAGGATGAGGCAAGAGACCCAGTACTTC
TRBD2	NA	TRBV2	TRBJ2-1	CASSPPWFSGRARNEQFF	TGTGCCAGCAGTCCCCCATGGTTCAGCGGGAGGGCAAGGAATGAGCAGTTCTTC
NA	NA	TRBV7-9	TRBJ2-3	CASSLSGGAQTDTQYF	TGTGCCAGCAGCTTATCTGGGGGCGCCCAAACAGATACGCAGTATTTT
TRBD1	NA	TRBV2	TRBJ1-1	CASSEGGQGEEAFF	TGTGCCAGCAGTGAAGGGGGACAGGGTGAAGAAGCTTTCTTT
TRBD1	NA	TRBV9	TRBJ1-3	CASSLTGESGNTIYF	TGTGCCAGCAGCCTCACAGGGGAGAGTGGAAACACCATATATTTT
NA	NA	TRBV7-8	TRBJ2-4	CASSEQQGNIQYF	TGTGCCAGCAGCGAACAACAGGGAAACATTCAGTACTTC
NA	few	TRBV13	TRBJ2-3	CASSPRAGVADTQYF	TGTGCCAGCAGCCCGCGGGCAGGGGTCGCAGATACGCAGTATTTT
NA	NA	TRBV28	TRBJ2-4	CASSWTLQEDIQYF	TGTGCCAGCAGTTGGACCCTTCAGGAGGACATTCAGTACTTC
TRBD2	few	TRBV4-1	TRBJ2-2	CASSESGRNTGELFF	TGCGCCAGCAGCGAAAGCGGGAGGAACACCGGGGAGCTGTTTTTT
TRBD2	NA	TRBV5-5	TRBJ2-7	CASSLALASGSSYEQYF	TGTGCCAGCAGCTTGGCCTTGGCTAGCGGGAGCTCCTACGAGCAGTACTTC
TRBD2	NA	TRBV4-1	TRBJ2-1	CASSPRGVHEQFF	TGCGCCAGCAGCCCGCGGGGGGTACATGAGCAGTTCTTC
TRBD2	NA	TRBV5-1	TRBJ2-2	CASSSAGLAGLTGELFF	TGCGCCAGCAGCTCAGCTGGACTAGCGGGCCTCACCGGGGAGCTGTTTTTT
NA	NA	TRBV5-6	TRBJ1-2	CASSLGGQKTSNYGYTF	TGTGCCAGCAGCTTGGGTGGACAGAAAACTTCTAACTATGGCTACACCTTC
TRBD1	NA	TRBV29-1	TRBJ1-2	CSVNRGAEGYTF	TGCAGCGTTAACAGGGGCGCGGAAGGCTACACCTTC
TRBD2	NA	TRBV18	TRBJ2-1	CASSPPMAGVVNEQFF	TGTGCCAGCTCACCACCGATGGCGGGAGTAGTAAATGAGCAGTTCTTC
NA	few	TRBV29-1	TRBJ1-1	CSVVRGAGTEAFF	TGCAGCGTTGTAAGGGGTGCTGGCACTGAAGCTTTCTTT
TRBD1	once	TRBV29-1	TRBJ2-5	CSAARDSGTQYF	TGCAGCGCCGCTCGGGACAGCGGGACCCAGTACTTC
NA	NA	TRBV2	TRBJ2-2	CASSEMALGGGTGELFF	TGTGCCAGCAGTGAAATGGCCCTAGGGGGGGGCACCGGGGAGCTGTTTTTT
NA	NA	TRBV6-5	TRBJ1-1	CASSYSGGGTEAFF	TGTGCCAGCAGTTACTCAGGCGGGGGCACTGAAGCTTTCTTT
TRBD1	NA	TRBV2	TRBJ1-1	CASTYREGASEAFF	TGTGCCAGCACTTACAGAGAGGGGGCATCTGAAGCTTTCTTT
TRBD1	NA	TRBV18	TRBJ1-1	CASSPDRALNTEAFF	TGTGCCAGCTCACCCGACAGGGCCCTGAACACTGAAGCTTTCTTT
NA	once	TRBV5-1	TRBJ2-3	CASGLTDTQYF	TGCGCCAGCGGACTCACAGATACGCAGTATTTT
NA	once	TRBV12-2	TRBJ1-2	CASRLKGDPSGTGDYGYTF	TGTGCAAGTCGCTTGAAAGGTGACCCCTCCGGGACAGGGGACTATGGCTACACCTTC
TRBD1	NA	TRBV5-1	TRBJ2-2	CASSLGDRNTGELFF	TGCGCCAGCAGCTTGGGGGACAGGAACACCGGGGAGCTGTTTTTT
NA	NA	TRBV6-5	TRBJ1-1	CASSYSAPTEAFF	TGTGCCAGCAGTTACTCTGCGCCCACTGAAGCTTTCTTT
NA	NA	TRBV4-2	TRBJ2-1	CASSQEPSSTHEQFF	TGTGCCAGCAGCCAAGAACCTTCGAGCACCCATGAGCAGTTCTTC
NA	once	TRBV14	TRBJ2-7	CASSQDLSSYEQYF	TGTGCCAGCAGCCAAGATCTTAGCTCCTACGAGCAGTACTTC